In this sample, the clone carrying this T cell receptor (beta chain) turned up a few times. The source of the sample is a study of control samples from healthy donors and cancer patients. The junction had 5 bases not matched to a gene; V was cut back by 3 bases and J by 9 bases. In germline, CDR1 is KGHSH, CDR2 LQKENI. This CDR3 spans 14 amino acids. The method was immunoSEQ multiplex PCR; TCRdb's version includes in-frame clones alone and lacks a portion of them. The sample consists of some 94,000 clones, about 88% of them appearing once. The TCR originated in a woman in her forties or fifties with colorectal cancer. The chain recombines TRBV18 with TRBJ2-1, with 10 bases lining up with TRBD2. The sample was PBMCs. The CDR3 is CASSPPGLASEQFF. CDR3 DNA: TGTGCCAGCTCACCCCCGGGACTAGCGAGTGAGCAGTTCTTC.